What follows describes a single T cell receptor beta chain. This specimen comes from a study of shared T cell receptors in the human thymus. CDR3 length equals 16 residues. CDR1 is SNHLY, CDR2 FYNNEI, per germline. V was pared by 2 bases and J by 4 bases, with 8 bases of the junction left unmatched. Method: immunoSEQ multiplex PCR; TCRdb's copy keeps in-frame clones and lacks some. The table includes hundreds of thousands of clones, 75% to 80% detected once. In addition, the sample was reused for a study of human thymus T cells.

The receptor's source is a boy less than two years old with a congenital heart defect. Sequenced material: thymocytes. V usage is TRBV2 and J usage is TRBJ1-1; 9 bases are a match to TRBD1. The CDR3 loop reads CASSENRGQGGTEAFF. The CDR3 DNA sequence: TGTGCCAGCAGTGAAAACCGGGGACAGGGCGGCACTGAAGCTTTCTTT. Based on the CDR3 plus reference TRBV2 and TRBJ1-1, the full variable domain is EPEVTQTPSHQVTQMGQEVILRCVPISNHLYFYWYRQILGQKVEFLVSFYNNEISEKSEIFDDQFSVERPDGSNFTLKIRSTKLEDSAMYFCASSENRGQGGTEAFFGQGTRLTVV.